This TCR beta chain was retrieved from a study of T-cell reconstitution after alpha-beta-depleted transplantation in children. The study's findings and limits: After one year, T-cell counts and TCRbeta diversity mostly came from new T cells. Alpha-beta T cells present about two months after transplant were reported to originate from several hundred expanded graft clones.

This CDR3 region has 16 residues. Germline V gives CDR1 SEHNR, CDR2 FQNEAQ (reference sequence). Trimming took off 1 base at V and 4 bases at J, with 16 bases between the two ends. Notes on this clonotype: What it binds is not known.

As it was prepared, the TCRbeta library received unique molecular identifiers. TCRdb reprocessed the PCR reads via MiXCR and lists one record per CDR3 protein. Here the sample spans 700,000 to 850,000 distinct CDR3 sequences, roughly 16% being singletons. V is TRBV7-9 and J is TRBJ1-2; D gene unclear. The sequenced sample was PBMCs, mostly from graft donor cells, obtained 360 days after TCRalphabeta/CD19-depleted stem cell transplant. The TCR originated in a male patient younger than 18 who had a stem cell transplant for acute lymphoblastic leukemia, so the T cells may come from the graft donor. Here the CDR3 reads CASSLESGRLFYGYTF. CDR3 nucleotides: TGTGCCAGCAGCTTAGAATCGGGCAGACTGTTCTATGGCTACACCTTC.